This T cell receptor beta chain was documented in a study of OX40 agonist ivuxolimab in advanced cancers. V shed 6 bases and J 5 bases; nucleotides not matched to a gene: 13. There are 18 residues in the CDR3. Germline V gene sequence: CDR1 SNHLY, CDR2 FYNNEI. As concerns this clone: The antigen is not known.

TCRdb's copy holds only in-frame clones and misses some; the assay was immunoSEQ multiplex PCR. The table lists roughly 67,000 clones, over 70% of them singletons. Study-wide findings and caveats: The investigators did not determine what antigen specificity the expanded peripheral T cells had. Researchers report that CD8+ T cells had, on average, more expanded clones than CD4+.

The clonotype comes from an adult with an advanced solid tumor such as melanoma, head and neck, liver or kidney cancer. The sequencing used CD4+ or CD8+ T cells sorted from blood, collected in a trial of the OX40 agonist ivuxolimab. V usage is TRBV2 and J usage is TRBJ2-5, with 15 bases identical to TRBD2. The CDR3 region is CASSVGDPGLAGGETQYF. DNA of the CDR3: TGTGCCAGCAGCGTCGGGGACCCGGGACTAGCGGGGGGCGAGACCCAGTACTTC.